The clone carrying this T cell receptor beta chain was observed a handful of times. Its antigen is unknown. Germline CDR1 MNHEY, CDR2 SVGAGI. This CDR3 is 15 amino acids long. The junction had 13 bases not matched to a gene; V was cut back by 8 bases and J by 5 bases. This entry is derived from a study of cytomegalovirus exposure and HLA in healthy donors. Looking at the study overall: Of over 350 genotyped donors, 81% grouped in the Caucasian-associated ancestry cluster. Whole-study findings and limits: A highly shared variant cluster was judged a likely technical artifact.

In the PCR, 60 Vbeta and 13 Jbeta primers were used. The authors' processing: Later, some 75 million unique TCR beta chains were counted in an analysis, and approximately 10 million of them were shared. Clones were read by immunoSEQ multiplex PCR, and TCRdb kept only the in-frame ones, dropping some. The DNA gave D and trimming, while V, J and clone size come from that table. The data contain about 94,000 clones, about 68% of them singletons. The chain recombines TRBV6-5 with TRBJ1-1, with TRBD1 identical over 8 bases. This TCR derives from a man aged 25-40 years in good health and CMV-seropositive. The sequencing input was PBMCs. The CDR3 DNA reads TGTGCCAGCGAGACAGGGGCCGAACGCGGGACTGAAGCTTTCTTT. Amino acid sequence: CASETGAERGTEAFF.